The 16 T cell receptor beta chains reported below all come from one sample, sequenced in a study of blood T cell repertoires in COVID-19. Profiling relied on immunoSEQ multiplex PCR, and the TCRdb table lists in-frame clones only, not all of them. The sample consists of roughly 210,000 clones, around 89% of them appearing once. Source material: peripheral blood. The source of these receptors is a man between 65 and 85 years old with acute or convalescent COVID-19.

As DNA, the CDR3 is TGTGCCAGCAGCCCGTGGGCAGGGGGCTGGGAGACCCAGTACTTC. This sequence encodes CASSPWAGGWETQYF. The V and J genes are TRBV7-9 and TRBJ2-5, with 8 positions matching TRBD1. The CDR3 runs to 15 residues. Trimming removed 5 bases from V and 5 bases from J; junction bases left unmatched: 10. Germline V gene lookup returns CDR1 SEHNR and CDR2 FQNEAQ (reference sequence).

V and J are TRBV9 and TRBJ2-7; 7 bases fit TRBD1. From germline, CDR1 is SGDLS and CDR2 YYNGEE. The J segment lost 2 bases and the V segment lost 0 bases, leaving 5 bases of the junction unmatched. This CDR3 comprises 15 residues. The CDR3 coding sequence is TGTGCCAGCAGCGTAGCGGCAGGGGGACCCTACGAGCAGTACTTC. It specifies CASSVAAGGPYEQYF.

This rearrangement joins TRBV28 to TRBJ1-4; D not resolved. Between the trimmed V and J ends, which lost 2 bases and 3 bases, there was a span of 10 bases. This CDR3 is built from 15 residues. Germline V gene sequence: CDR1 MDHEN, CDR2 SYDVKM. The CDR3 DNA follows: TGTGCCAGCAGTTTAATCGGCGGGGCTAATGAAAAACTGTTTTTT. Protein product: CASSLIGGANEKLFF.

The chain combines TRBV7-2 with TRBJ2-7; TRBD2 aligns across 7 bases. The CDR3 length is 16 residues. CDR1 is SGHTA, CDR2 FQGNSA, per germline. The ends lost 3 bases at V and 0 bases at J; junction bases unmatched: 8. For the CDR3, the DNA is TGTGCCAGCAGCTTCCGGGGAGGGCCTAGCTCCTACGAGCAGTACTTC. Amino acids: CASSFRGGPSSYEQYF.

CDR3 amino acids: CASTGRAPTGELFF. In DNA, the CDR3 is TGTGCCAGTACCGGGAGGGCCCCCACCGGGGAGCTGTTTTTT. V and J are TRBV19 and TRBJ2-2, with 8 bases matching TRBD2. The V gene end was trimmed by 7 bases and the J gene end by 4 bases; junction bases not matched to a gene: 5. Germline CDR1 is LNHDA and CDR2 is SQIVND (reference sequence). The CDR3 length is 14 residues. Full variable domain (outside the CDR3, taken from reference TRBV19 and TRBJ2-2): DGGITQSPKYLFRKEGQNVTLSCEQNLNHDAMYWYRQDPGQGLRLIYYSQIVNDFQKGDIAEGYSVSREKKESFPLTVTSAQKNPTAFYLCASTGRAPTGELFFGEGSRLTVL.

V gene TRBV2 combines with J gene TRBJ1-5; 10 nucleotides agree with TRBD1. Germline loops: CDR1 SNHLY, CDR2 FYNNEI. Trimming took 6 bases from V and 4 from J; bases not matched to a gene: 9. The CDR3 consists of 16 residues. CDR3 nucleotide sequence: TGTGCCAGCAGCGTCGGGACAGGGGATAGAAATCAGCCCCAGCATTTT. This encodes CASSVGTGDRNQPQHF.

This chain joins TRBV30 and TRBJ2-7, with a possible D match to TRBD1 (6 bases). CDR3 length: 15 amino acids. Trimming pared 0 bases from V and 5 bases from J, leaving 17 bases between. The germline CDR1 and CDR2 sequences are GTSNPN and SVGIG (reference sequence). The CDR3, as DNA: TGTGCCTGGAGTGTCTCCAACAGAAGGGGGAACGAGCAGTACTTC. Translated, it gives CAWSVSNRRGNEQYF.

This chain joins TRBV7-2 and TRBJ2-1; D is perhaps TRBD2 (5 bases). CDR3 size: 13 residues. Trimming took 5 bases from V and 5 from J, leaving 10 bases between them. The germline CDR1 and CDR2 sequences are SGHTA and FQGNSA. This CDR3 is CASSPSGNNEQFF. The CDR3 bases are TGTGCCAGCAGCCCGTCGGGGAACAATGAGCAGTTCTTC.

The CDR3 is CASSLAGGLQETQYF. The CDR3 DNA sequence: TGTGCCAGCAGCCTAGCGGGAGGCCTTCAAGAGACCCAGTACTTC. This chain joins TRBV6-6 and TRBJ2-5; TRBD2 matches 11 bases. The CDR3 totals 15 residues. The ends lost 6 bases at V and 2 bases at J; junction bases unmatched: 5. Germline V lookup: CDR1 MNHNY, CDR2 SVGAGI (reference sequence).

J is TRBJ1-5 and V is TRBV6-6; a weak D match, TRBD1 (5 bases). Looked up from germline, CDR1 is MNHNY and CDR2 is SVGAGI (reference sequence). Between the trimmed V and J ends, which lost 9 bases and 4 bases, there was a span of 13 bases. This CDR3 comprises 13 residues. CDR3 sequence reads: CASPGCGNQPQHF. CDR3 DNA sequence: TGTGCCAGTCCAGGGTGTGGAAATCAGCCCCAGCATTTT.

The rearrangement uses TRBV7-9 and TRBJ1-4; D is ambiguous. From germline, CDR1 is SEHNR and CDR2 FQNEAQ (reference sequence). The CDR3 extends over 12 amino acids. The ends were cut back, 5 bases at V and 8 bases at J, with 9 bases in the middle. CDR3 in DNA: TGTGCCAGCAGCCCGAATGCGGAAAAACTGTTTTTT. Encoded protein: CASSPNAEKLFF.

This clone has a single count. The chain combines TRBV4-1 with TRBJ2-1; TRBD2 aligns across 7 bases. Trimming took 0 bases from V and 5 from J; bases not matched to a gene: 10. Germline V gene lookup returns CDR1 MGHRA and CDR2 YSYEKL. The CDR3 spans 17 residues. DNA for the CDR3: TGCGCCAGCAGCCAAGAGCGGGGAGGGCCGAGCCACAATGAGCAGTTCTTC. Encoded protein: CASSQERGGPSHNEQFF.

The chain is built from TRBV11-2 and TRBJ1-4; D is perhaps TRBD1 (6 bases). The V and J ends lost 6 bases and 8 bases respectively, with 16 bases between them. This CDR3 contains 14 residues. CDR1 is SGHAT, CDR2 FQNNGV, per germline. The CDR3 DNA sequence: TGTGCCAGCAGGACGGGGGGCTCTGGGGAAAAACTGTTTTTT. Its protein product is CASRTGGSGEKLFF.

This chain's CDR3 is CASSRDSSYEQYF. The CDR3 coding sequence is TGTGCCAGCAGCCGGGACAGCTCTTACGAGCAGTACTTC. This chain links TRBV3-1 (or the pseudogene TRBV3-2) with TRBJ2-7; 7 bases agree with TRBD1. Germline V CDR1 and CDR2: LGHDT, YNNKEL (reference sequence). The CDR3 is made up of 13 amino acids. V lost 4 bases, J lost 4 bases, and 4 bases stayed unmatched.

The CDR3, as DNA: TGTGCCAGTAGTAGTACGGGACAGGGGCAAAGATCGCAGTTCTTC. Its translation is CASSSTGQGQRSQFF. The V call is TRBV19, the J call TRBJ2-1; TRBD1 matches at 10 bases. Germline-derived CDR1 and CDR2 are LNHDA and SQIVND (reference sequence). The length of the CDR3 is 15 residues. The J segment lost 12 bases and the V segment lost 4 bases, leaving 12 bases of the junction unmatched. Full variable domain (missing parts from reference TRBV19 and TRBJ2-1): DGGITQSPKYLFRKEGQNVTLSCEQNLNHDAMYWYRQDPGQGLRLIYYSQIVNDFQKGDIAEGYSVSREKKESFPLTVTSAQKNPTAFYLCASSSTGQGQRSQFFGPGTRLTVL.

This chain uses TRBV27 with TRBJ1-1, with D tentatively TRBD1 (5 bases). Trimming shortened V by 2 bases and J by 10 bases, and 14 bases separated the two germline ends. Germline CDR1 reads MNHEY; CDR2 reads SMNVEV (reference sequence). This CDR3 spans 13 amino acids. Written as DNA, the CDR3 is TGTGCCAGCAGTTTAGGATCTTTGGGGGGAGCTTTCTTT. This gives the protein CASSLGSLGGAFF.